This T cell receptor beta chain was documented in a study of T cell repertoires in cytomegalovirus infection. General study findings and limits: Carriage of CMV together with the relevant HLA was identifiable through cumulative public TCR beta family frequency. Predominance within the ex vivo response was attributable to HLA-C-restricted CMV-specific TCR beta clonotypes.

The CDR3 extends over 14 amino acids. V lost 11 bases and J lost 7, with 18 bases in between. The V gene's germline CDR1 is SGHTA and CDR2 FQGNSA. TCRdb used MiXCR to reprocess the reads, holding one entry per CDR3 protein. Counted here are about 920,000 distinct CDR3 sequences, roughly a third occurring once; the ten biggest clones make up under 15%. In its sample, this clonotype was seen a few times. No antigen is known for it. The clonotype was recovered from a human donor in good health (CMV status not recorded). Some clones in this sample may be carry-over from other donors' samples. This rearrangement joins TRBV7-2 to TRBJ1-6; D gene ambiguous. This specimen consisted of cultured CD8+ T cells from PBMCs, obtained from culture after CMV antigen stimulation. The CDR3 sequence is CAVGLATGNSPLHF. The CDR3 DNA reads TGTGCCGTAGGTTTAGCCACCGGGAATTCACCCCTCCACTTT.